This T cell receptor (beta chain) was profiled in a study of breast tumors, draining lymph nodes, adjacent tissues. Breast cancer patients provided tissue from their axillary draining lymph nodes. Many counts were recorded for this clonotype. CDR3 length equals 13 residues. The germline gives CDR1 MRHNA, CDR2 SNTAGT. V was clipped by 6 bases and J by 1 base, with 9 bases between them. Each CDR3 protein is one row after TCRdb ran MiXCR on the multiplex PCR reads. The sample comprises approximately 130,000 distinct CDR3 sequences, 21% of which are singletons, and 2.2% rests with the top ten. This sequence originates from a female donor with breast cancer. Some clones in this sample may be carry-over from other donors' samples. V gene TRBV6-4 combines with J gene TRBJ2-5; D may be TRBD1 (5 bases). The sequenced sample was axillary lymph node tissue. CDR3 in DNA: TGTGCCAGCAGCCCCCAGGGCCAAGAGACCCAGTACTTC. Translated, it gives CASSPQGQETQYF.